This TCR beta chain was obtained from a study of blood T cell repertoires in COVID-19. Study-wide background: Sample material is recorded as cDNA or gDNA derived from T cells, B-cell-depleted T cells, or PBMCs.

The V end was cut by 2 bases, the J end by 1 base, with 12 bases between. This CDR3 is built from 15 residues. Germline CDR1 reads SGHRS; CDR2 reads YFSETQ. As handled by the study authors: Estimates of nucleated cell counts were drawn from the amplification of reference gene primers. Repertoires were generated with immunoSEQ multiplex PCR, while TCRdb's copy carries only in-frame clones and drops some. V, J and clone size are taken as reported in that table, and D and trimming were inferred from the DNA itself. This sample has about 220,000 clones, with around 91% found just once. Self-reported history from a screening survey and questionnaire set each donor's cohort. A COVID-19 case had been met by exposed participants during the 2 weeks before study entry.

Sample: PBMCs or T cells enriched from blood (not recorded which). This clonotype was obtained from a man aged 30 to 45 who had been exposed to COVID-19. This chain links TRBV5-1 with TRBJ1-1; D remains unclear. CDR3 DNA: TGCGCCAGCAGCTTATACCGGGAGAAGAACACTGAAGCTTTCTTT. Translated, it gives CASSLYREKNTEAFF. Full variable domain (remainder filled in from reference TRBV5-1 and TRBJ1-1): KAGVTQTPRYLIKTRGQQVTLSCSPISGHRSVSWYQQTPGQGLQFLFEYFSETQRNKGNFPGRFSGRQFSNSRSEMNVSTLELGDSALYLCASSLYREKNTEAFFGQGTRLTVV.